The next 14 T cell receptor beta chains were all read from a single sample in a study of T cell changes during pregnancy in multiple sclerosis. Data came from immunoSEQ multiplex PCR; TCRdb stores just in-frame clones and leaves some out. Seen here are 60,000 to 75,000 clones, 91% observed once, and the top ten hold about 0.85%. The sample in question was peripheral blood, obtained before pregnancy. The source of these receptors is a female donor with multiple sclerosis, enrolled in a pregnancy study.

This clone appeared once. The CDR3: CASSINRVEEQYF. The CDR3, as DNA: TGTGCCAGCTCAATTAACAGGGTAGAAGAGCAGTACTTC. The V call is TRBV18, the J call TRBJ2-7; D is possibly TRBD1 (6 bases). CDR1 KGHSH and CDR2 LQKENI come from the germline V gene. The CDR3 is 13 residues long. The germline V and J ends were trimmed by 5 bases and 7 bases, with 15 bases remaining between them. The complete variable domain, with remaining parts taken from reference TRBV18 and TRBJ2-7, reads NAGVMQNPRHLVRRRGQEARLRCSPMKGHSHVYWYRQLPEEGLKFMVYLQKENIIDESGMPKERFSAEFPKEGPSILRIQQVVRGDSAAYFCASSINRVEEQYFGPGTRLTVT.

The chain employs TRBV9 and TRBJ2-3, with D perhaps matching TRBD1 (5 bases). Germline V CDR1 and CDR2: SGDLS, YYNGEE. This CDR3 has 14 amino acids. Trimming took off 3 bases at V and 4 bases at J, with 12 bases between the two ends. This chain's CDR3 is CASSAKWGADTQYF. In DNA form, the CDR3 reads TGTGCCAGCAGCGCCAAGTGGGGCGCAGATACGCAGTATTTT.

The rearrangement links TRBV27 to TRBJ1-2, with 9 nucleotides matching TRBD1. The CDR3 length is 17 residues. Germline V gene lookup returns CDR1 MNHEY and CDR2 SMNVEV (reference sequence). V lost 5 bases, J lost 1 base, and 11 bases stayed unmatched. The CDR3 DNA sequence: TGTGCCAGCAGTCCCTCGGACAGGGGCCCGCTTAACTATGGCTACACCTTC. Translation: CASSPSDRGPLNYGYTF.

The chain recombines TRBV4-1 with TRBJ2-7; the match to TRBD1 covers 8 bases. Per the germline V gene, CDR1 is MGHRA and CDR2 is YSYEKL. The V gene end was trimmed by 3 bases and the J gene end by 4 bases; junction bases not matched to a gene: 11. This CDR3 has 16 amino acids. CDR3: CASSHSPGQGPYEQYF. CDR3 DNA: TGCGCCAGCAGCCACAGTCCCGGACAGGGTCCATACGAGCAGTACTTC.

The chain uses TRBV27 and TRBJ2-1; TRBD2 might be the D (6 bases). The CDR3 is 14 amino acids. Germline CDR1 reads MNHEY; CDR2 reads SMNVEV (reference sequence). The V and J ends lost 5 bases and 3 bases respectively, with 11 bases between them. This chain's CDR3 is CASSTGAGYNEQFF. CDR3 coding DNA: TGTGCCAGCAGTACGGGAGCGGGCTACAATGAGCAGTTCTTC.

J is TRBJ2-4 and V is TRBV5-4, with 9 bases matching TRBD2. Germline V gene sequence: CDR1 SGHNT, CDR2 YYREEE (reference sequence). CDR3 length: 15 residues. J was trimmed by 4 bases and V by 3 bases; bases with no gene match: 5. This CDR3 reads CASSSSLAGKNIQYF. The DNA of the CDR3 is TGTGCCAGCAGCTCCTCCCTAGCGGGGAAAAACATTCAGTACTTC.

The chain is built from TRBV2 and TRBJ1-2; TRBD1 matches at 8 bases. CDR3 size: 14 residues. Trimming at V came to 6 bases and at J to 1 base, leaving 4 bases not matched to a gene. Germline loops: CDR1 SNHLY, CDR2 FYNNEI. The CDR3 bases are TGTGCCAGCAGGGCCGACAGGGGTAACTATGGCTACACCTTC. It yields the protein CASRADRGNYGYTF.

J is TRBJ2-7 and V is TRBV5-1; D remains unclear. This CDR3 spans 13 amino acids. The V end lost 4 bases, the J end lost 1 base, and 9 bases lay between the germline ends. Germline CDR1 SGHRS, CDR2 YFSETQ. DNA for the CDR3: TGCGCCAGCAGCATCACTGCATCCTACGAGCAGTACTTC. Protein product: CASSITASYEQYF.

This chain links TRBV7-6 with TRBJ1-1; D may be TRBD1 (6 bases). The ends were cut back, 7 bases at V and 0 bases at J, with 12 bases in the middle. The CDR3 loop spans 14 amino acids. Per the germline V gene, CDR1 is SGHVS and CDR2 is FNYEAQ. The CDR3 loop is CASTPGVMNTEAFF. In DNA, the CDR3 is TGTGCCAGCACCCCAGGGGTTATGAACACTGAAGCTTTCTTT.

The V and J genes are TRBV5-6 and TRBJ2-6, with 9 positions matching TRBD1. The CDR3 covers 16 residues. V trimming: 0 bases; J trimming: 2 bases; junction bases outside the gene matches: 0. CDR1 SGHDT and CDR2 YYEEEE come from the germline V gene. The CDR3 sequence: CASSLDRGPGANVLTF. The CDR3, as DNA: TGTGCCAGCAGCTTGGACAGGGGGCCTGGGGCCAACGTCCTGACTTTC.

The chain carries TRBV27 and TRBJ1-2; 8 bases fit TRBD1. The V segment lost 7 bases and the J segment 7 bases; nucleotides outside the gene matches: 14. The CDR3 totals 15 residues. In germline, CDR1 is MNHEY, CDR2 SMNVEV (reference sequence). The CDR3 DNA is TGTGCCAGCAATAATTCGGACAGGGCGAGAGGTGGCTACACCTTC. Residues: CASNNSDRARGGYTF.

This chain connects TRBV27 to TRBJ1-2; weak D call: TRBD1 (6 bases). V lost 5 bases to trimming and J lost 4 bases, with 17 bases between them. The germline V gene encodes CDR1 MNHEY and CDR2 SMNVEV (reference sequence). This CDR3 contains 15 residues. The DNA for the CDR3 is TGTGCCAGCAGTGTCACCGGGACAAGCACCTATGGCTACACCTTC. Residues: CASSVTGTSTYGYTF.

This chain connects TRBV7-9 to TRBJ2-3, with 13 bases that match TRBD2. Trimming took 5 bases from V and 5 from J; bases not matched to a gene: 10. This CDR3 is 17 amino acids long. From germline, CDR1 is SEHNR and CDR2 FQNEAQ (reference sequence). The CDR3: CASSALLAGGPRDTQYF. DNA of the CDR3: TGTGCCAGCAGCGCCTTACTAGCGGGGGGGCCTAGAGATACGCAGTATTTT.

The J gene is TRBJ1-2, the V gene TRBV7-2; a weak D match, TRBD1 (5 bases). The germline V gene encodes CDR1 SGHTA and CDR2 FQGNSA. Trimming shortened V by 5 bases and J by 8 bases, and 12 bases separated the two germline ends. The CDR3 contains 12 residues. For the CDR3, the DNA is TGTGCCAGCAGCCACCCCGGGGGAGGCTACACCTTC. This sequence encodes CASSHPGGGYTF. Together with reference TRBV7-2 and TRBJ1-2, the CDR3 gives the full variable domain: GAGVSQSPSNKVTEKGKDVELRCDPISGHTALYWYRQSLGQGLEFLIYFQGNSAPDKSGLPSDRFSAERTGGSVSTLTIQRTQQEDSAVYLCASSHPGGGYTFGSGTRLTVV.